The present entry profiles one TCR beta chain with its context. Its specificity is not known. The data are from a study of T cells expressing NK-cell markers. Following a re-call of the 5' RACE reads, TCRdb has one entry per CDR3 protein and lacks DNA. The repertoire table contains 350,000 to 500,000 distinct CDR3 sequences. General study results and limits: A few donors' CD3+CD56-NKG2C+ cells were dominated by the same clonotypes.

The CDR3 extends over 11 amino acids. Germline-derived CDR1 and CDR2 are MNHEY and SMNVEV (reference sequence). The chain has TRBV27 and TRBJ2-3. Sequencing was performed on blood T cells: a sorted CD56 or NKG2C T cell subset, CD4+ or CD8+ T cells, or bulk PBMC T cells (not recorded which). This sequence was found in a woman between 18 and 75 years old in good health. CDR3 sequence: CAISLWDTQYF.